This TCR beta chain was sequenced for a study of shared clonotypes between healthy human individuals. V shed 6 bases, J shed 5 bases, and the junction held 11 bases outside the gene matches. CDR1 and CDR2 (germline): KGHSH, LQKENI. The CDR3 has 15 residues. Profiling relied on immunoSEQ multiplex PCR, and the TCRdb table lists in-frame clones only, not all of them. The sample holds 2,500,000 or so clones, under 95% seen once. The chain links TRBV18 to TRBJ2-7, with TRBD1 matching 9 bases. The sequence was collected from a man aged 18 to 29 in good health. Some clones in this sample may be carry-over from other donors' samples. The sample taken for sequencing was naive CD4+ T cells from PBMCs. As for subset: CD45RA+ positively selected. The CDR3 DNA follows: TGTGCCAGCTCTCAACCAGGGACAGGGTATAACGAGCAGTACTTC. It codes for CASSQPGTGYNEQYF. Based on the CDR3 plus reference TRBV18 and TRBJ2-7, the full variable domain is NAGVMQNPRHLVRRRGQEARLRCSPMKGHSHVYWYRQLPEEGLKFMVYLQKENIIDESGMPKERFSAEFPKEGPSILRIQQVVRGDSAAYFCASSQPGTGYNEQYFGPGTRLTVT.